The clone carrying this T cell receptor beta chain was seen only a few times. Its antigen is unknown. Germline V lookup: CDR1 SEHNR, CDR2 FQNEAQ (reference sequence). The CDR3 totals 15 residues. Germline trimming cut 1 base from V and 9 bases from J; bases unmatched to any gene: 5. Marked H&E slides guided macrodissection of tumor areas from four or five unstained, deparaffinized approximately 10 um sections. Clones were sequenced by immunoSEQ multiplex PCR, and TCRdb holds only the in-frame ones, with some missing. In the table there are about 1,500 clones, under 90% of which are singletons. The data belong to a study of T cells in lung cancer brain metastases. For the study at large: Among the roughly 20 patients, around 18 reported tobacco use, median around 37 pack-years. Points from the study as a whole: Unique productive clones were significantly fewer in brain metastases: median around 1,500 versus 5,000.

This chain joins TRBV7-9 and TRBJ2-1, with 11 nucleotides matching TRBD2. This receptor was obtained from a man between 70 and 80 years old with non-small cell lung cancer. Sequencing used tumor tissue from the primary lung tumor. The CDR3 is CASSLVSGRAFEQFF. In DNA, the CDR3 is TGTGCCAGCAGCTTAGTTAGCGGGAGGGCCTTTGAGCAGTTCTTC.